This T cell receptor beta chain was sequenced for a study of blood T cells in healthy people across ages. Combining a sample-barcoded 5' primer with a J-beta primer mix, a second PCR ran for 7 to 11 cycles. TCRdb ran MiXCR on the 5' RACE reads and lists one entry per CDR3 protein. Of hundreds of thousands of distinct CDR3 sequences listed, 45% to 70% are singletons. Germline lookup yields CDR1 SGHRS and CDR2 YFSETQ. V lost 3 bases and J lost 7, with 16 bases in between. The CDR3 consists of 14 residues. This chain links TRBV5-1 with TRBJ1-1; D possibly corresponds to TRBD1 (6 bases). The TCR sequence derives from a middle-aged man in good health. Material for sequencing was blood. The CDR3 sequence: CASSSTNGQSEAFF. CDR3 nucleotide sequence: TGCGCCAGCAGCTCGACAAACGGACAGAGTGAAGCTTTCTTT.